The text below deals with one TCR beta chain. The treatment here: around 19 received Ad26.COV2.S at low or high dose, single or two shots; about 5 received placebo; per-sample allocation not given. Specimens were obtained on day 63 following the first vaccine or placebo injection. This sample is drawn from a study of Ad26.COV2.S vaccination and SARS-CoV-2 variants. Assay used: immunoSEQ multiplex PCR; TCRdb lists only in-frame clones, some missing. The table shows a few hundred thousand clones, with 88% occurring only once. Trimming left V 3 bases short and J 0 bases short, with 8 bases between. CDR1 and CDR2 (germline): DFQATT, SNEGSKA (reference sequence). The CDR3 extends over 13 amino acids.

V and J are TRBV20-1 and TRBJ1-1; a possible D gene is TRBD1 (6 bases). This clonotype was obtained from a person between 18 and 65 years old who received the Ad26.COV2.S COVID-19 vaccine or a placebo. Sequenced here: peripheral blood, sampled in a trial of Ad26.COV2.S vaccine versus placebo. CDR3 DNA: TGCAGTGCTAGTACAGGGATGAACACTGAAGCTTTCTTT. Translating it yields CSASTGMNTEAFF.